Listed below are T cell receptor beta chains from one sample, sequenced in a study of tumor and adjacent non-tumor tissue in lung cancer. TCRdb independently ran MiXCR on the multiplex PCR reads; one entry per CDR3 protein. The repertoire consists of approximately 110,000 distinct CDR3 sequences, with roughly three fifths occurring once and the leading ten covering 15% to 20%. The sample comprised distant non-tumor lung tissue. The source is a man aged 55 to 70 with non-small cell lung cancer. Each CDR3 is given with its conserved first and last residue. D genes are given only for firm matches. The listing skips clone size in some rows; elsewhere it reads once, few, many or a size class.

TRBV10-3,NA,TRBJ2-3,TRBD2,TGTGCCATAAAAGACTATTGGGGGGGTGGCATAGATACGCAGTATTTT,CAIKDYWGGGIDTQYF
TRBV29-1,many,TRBJ1-2,NA,TGCAGCGTTGCGGTTTCATCGAACTATGGCTACACCTTC,CSVAVSSNYGYTF
TRBV12-5,many,TRBJ1-6,NA,TGTGCTAGTGGTCTCGCGCTTGACAGGCTACTCCACTTT,CASGLALDRLLHF
TRBV11-2,many,TRBJ2-1,TRBD2,TGTGCCAGCAGCTTAGTGGGTGGGGTAGCGGGGGGGCGGTACAATGAGCAGTTCTTC,CASSLVGGVAGGRYNEQFF
TRBV11-3,NA,TRBJ1-5,NA,TGTGCCAGCAGTTTAACGGAAAATCAGCCCCAGCATTTT,CASSLTENQPQHF
TRBV4-1,many,TRBJ2-5,TRBD2,TGCGCCAGCAGCCAAGATATGGGGGGGACCACTAAGAGGAGAGAGACCCAGTACTTC,CASSQDMGGTTKRRETQYF
TRBV12-3/TRBV12-4,many,TRBJ1-4,TRBD1,TGTGCCAGCAGTTACGGGACAGGAAATTCTGAAAAACTGTTTTTT,CASSYGTGNSEKLFF
TRBV7-8,NA,TRBJ1-6,NA,TGTACCAGTAGCTTAGGGTCGGCAGGGGATTCACTCCTCCACTTT,CTSSLGSAGDSLLHF
TRBV4-1,many,TRBJ1-2,NA,TGCGCCAGCAGCCCCGTGGGTAATCAGTTTGCAGGGGATGAAGGCTACACCTTC,CASSPVGNQFAGDEGYTF
TRBV11-1,NA,TRBJ2-1,NA,TGTGCCAGCAGCTTGTCGGGGGCGGGACCGCTCTACAATGAGCAGTTCTTC,CASSLSGAGPLYNEQFF
TRBV20-1,few,TRBJ2-2,TRBD1,TGCAGTGCTATTCTGGGGACAGGGGGCATCACCGGGGAGCTGTTTTTT,CSAILGTGGITGELFF
TRBV20-1,once,TRBJ2-5,NA,TGCAGTGCTTTTAGGAACCGGGAGACCCAGTACTTC,CSAFRNRETQYF
TRBV11-3,medium-sized,TRBJ1-2,NA,TGTGCCAGCAGCTCCCGGGGGGACTCGACCTTAGGCTATGGCTACACCTTC,CASSSRGDSTLGYGYTF
TRBV28,many,TRBJ2-7,NA,TGTGCCAGCAGTTCGTCCTACGAGCAGTACTTC,CASSSSYEQYF
TRBV6-2/TRBV6-3,NA,TRBJ2-1,NA,TGTACCAGCAGATACTCGAGGGGGAAGCCACCCGGGGACAATGAGCAGTTCTTC,CTSRYSRGKPPGDNEQFF
TRBV11-2,NA,TRBJ2-7,TRBD2,TGTACCAGCAGTACGGGACTAGCGGGTGAGGCTTACTACGAGCAGTACTTC,CTSSTGLAGEAYYEQYF
TRBV6-5,NA,TRBJ2-7,NA,TGTGCCATCAATTCGGGGGCTTCGTACGAGCAGTGCTTC,CAINSGASYEQCF
TRBV5-6,many,TRBJ1-2,TRBD1,TGTGCCAGCAGCTTGGAGGCAGGGGGCGTCGGTGGCTACACCTTC,CASSLEAGGVGGYTF
TRBV28,NA,TRBJ1-5,NA,TGTGCCAGCAGTTCGGGCAGTGGGCCCAATCAGCACCAGCATTTT,CASSSGSGPNQHQHF
TRBV28,NA,TRBJ2-1,NA,TGTGTCTGCAGTTTAGAGGGTGGGGCAGGGCTTAATGAGCAGTTCTTC,CVCSLEGGAGLNEQFF
TRBV7-9,NA,TRBJ1-3,NA,TGTGCCAGCAGCACCAACTGGGAGGCCATCTCTGGAAACACCATATATTTT,CASSTNWEAISGNTIYF
TRBV15,once,TRBJ1-1,NA,TGTGCCACCAGCGGGAAGCGATGGGGCACTGAAGCTTTCTTT,CATSGKRWGTEAFF
TRBV10-2,many,TRBJ2-7,NA,TGCGCCAGCAAGGCGAGGGGGAGGGACGAGCAGTACTTC,CASKARGRDEQYF
TRBV6-6,NA,TRBJ1-1,NA,TGTACCAGCAGTAAGGGGTGGGGCAACATGAGCACTGAAGCTTTCTTC,CTSSKGWGNMSTEAFF
TRBV6-2/TRBV6-3,many,TRBJ2-7,NA,TGTGCCAGCACTTCCGGACAATCCTACGAGCAGTACTTC,CASTSGQSYEQYF
TRBV13,NA,TRBJ2-7,NA,TGTGCCAGCAGCACCATTCCAGGAGAGTACGAGCAGTACTTC,CASSTIPGEYEQYF
TRBV12-3/TRBV12-4,once,TRBJ2-1,NA,TGTACCAGCAGTTCCTATAATGAGCAGTTCTTC,CTSSSYNEQFF
TRBV5-5,NA,TRBJ2-5,NA,TGTGCCAGCGGCTTAACAGGGAAAGAGACCCAGTACTTC,CASGLTGKETQYF
TRBV6-2/TRBV6-3,many,TRBJ2-7,TRBD1,TGTGCCAGCAGCTCGGACAGGGACAGCTCCTACGAGCAGTACTTC,CASSSDRDSSYEQYF
TRBV29-1,NA,TRBJ2-7,TRBD2,TGTAGCATTGTCGCCGTGGGTGTTGCGGGAGTCGACGTGCAGTACTTC,CSIVAVGVAGVDVQYF
TRBV11-3,NA,TRBJ2-2,NA,TGTGCCAGCTGCCTGGGACCTTCGAACACCGGGGAGTTGTTTTTT,CASCLGPSNTGELFF
TRBV28,many,TRBJ1-5,TRBD1,TGTGCCAGCAGCCTTGGACAGGGCCGTCCTTGGTCCCAGCATTTT,CASSLGQGRPWSQHF